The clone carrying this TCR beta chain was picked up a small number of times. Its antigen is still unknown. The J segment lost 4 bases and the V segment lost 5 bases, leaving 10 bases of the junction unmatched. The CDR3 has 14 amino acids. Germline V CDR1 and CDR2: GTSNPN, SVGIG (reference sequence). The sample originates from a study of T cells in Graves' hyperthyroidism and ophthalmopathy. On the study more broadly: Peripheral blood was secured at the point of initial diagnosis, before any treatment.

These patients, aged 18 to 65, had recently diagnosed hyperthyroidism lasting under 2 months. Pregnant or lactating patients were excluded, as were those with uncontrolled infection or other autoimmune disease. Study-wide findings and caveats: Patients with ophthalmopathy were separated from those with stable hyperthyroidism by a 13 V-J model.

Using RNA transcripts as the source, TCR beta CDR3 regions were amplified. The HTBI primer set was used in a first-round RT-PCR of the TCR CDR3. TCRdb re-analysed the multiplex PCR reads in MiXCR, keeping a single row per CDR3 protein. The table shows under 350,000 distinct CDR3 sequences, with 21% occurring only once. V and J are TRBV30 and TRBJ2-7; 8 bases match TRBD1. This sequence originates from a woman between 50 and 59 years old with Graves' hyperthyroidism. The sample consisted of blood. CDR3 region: CAWVRQGAIYEQYF. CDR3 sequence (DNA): TGTGCCTGGGTCCGCCAGGGGGCAATTTACGAGCAGTACTTC.